This TCR beta chain was recorded in a study of regulatory T cells in long-lasting Graves disease. Whole-study results and caveats: Small numbers of samples may have cut accuracy. TRBV28, TRBJ1-2 and TRBJ2-5 were segments that persistent disease favored.

Indicated time point: persistent/refractory GD, antithyroid drugs over 5 years with positive TRAb. After RNA was extracted from PBMCs, the TCR library was made from it. An approximately 9-milliliter sample of peripheral blood was drawn into EDTA tubes. Assembly of TCR beta libraries relied on iRepertoire HTBI primers together with Arm-PCR of CDR3 regions. As handled by the study authors: Gene usage covered around 62 TRBV and more than twelve TRBJ segments. MiXCR was run by TCRdb on the multiplex PCR reads, yielding one entry per CDR3 protein. It is TCRdb's table, rather than the study itself, that gives the V and J calls and clone size. The sample shows 300,000 or so distinct CDR3 sequences, around 19% of them seen only once. Germline trimming cut 5 bases from V and 3 bases from J; bases unmatched to any gene: 3. The CDR3 loop spans 13 amino acids. Germline assignment: CDR1 SNHLY and CDR2 FYNNEI. This clonotype was detected ten times or more. Antigen specificity is unknown.

The clonotype was recovered from a female donor with Graves disease. This sequence joins TRBV2 and TRBJ2-5, with 7 bases matching TRBD1. The sequencing used peripheral blood mononuclear cells (PBMCs), collected when the disease was refractory, from a patient treated with antithyroid drugs. CDR3 nucleotide sequence: TGTGCCAGCAGTTACGACAGGGAAGAGACCCAGTACTTC. Translated: CASSYDREETQYF.